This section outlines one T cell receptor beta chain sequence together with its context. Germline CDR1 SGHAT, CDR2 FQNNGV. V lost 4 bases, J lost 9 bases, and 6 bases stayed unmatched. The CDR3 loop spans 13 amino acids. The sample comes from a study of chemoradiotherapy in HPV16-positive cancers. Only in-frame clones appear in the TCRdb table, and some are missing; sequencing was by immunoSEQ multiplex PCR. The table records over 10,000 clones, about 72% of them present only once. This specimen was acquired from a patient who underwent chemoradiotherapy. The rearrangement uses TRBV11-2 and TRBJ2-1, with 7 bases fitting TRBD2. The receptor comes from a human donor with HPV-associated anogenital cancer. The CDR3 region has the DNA TGTGCCAGCAGCTCCCGCAGCGGGGCTGAGCAGTTCTTC. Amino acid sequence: CASSSRSGAEQFF.